This T cell receptor beta chain is drawn from a study of blood T cell repertoires in COVID-19. In assigning cohorts, the study relied on participant-reported clinical history. The ends lost 5 bases at V and 4 bases at J; junction bases unmatched: 6. Germline assignment: CDR1 SQVTM and CDR2 ANQGSEA. The CDR3 length is 13 residues. Libraries were prepared by immunoSEQ multiplex PCR; TCRdb keeps only in-frame clonotypes and omits some of them. The profile shows under 500,000 clones, 70% to 90% of them singletons. The chain joins TRBV29-1 to TRBJ2-5, with 8 bases that match TRBD1. Sequencing was carried out using PBMCs or T cells enriched from blood (not recorded which). The clonotype was recovered from a woman under 30 with acute COVID-19. This CDR3 is CSVLGQGGETQYF. The CDR3, as DNA: TGCAGCGTTCTCGGACAGGGAGGAGAGACCCAGTACTTC.